These T cell receptor beta chains were read from a single sample in a study of regulatory T cells in long-lasting Graves disease. In TCRdb, the multiplex PCR reads were re-called with MiXCR into one record per CDR3 protein. The sample has roughly 420,000 distinct CDR3 sequences, roughly 15% seen once. Another study also made use of these data, one on T cells in Graves' hyperthyroidism and ophthalmopathy.

The source was peripheral blood mononuclear cells (PBMCs), collected at new diagnosis, from a patient treated with antithyroid drugs. The receptors originated from a woman aged 18-30 years with Graves disease. Both conserved end residues are part of each CDR3. Each record gives: CDR3 length, clone size, V gene, D gene, J gene, CDR3 protein, CDR3 DNA. The D gene is left open where the match is weak. A clone size is listed for some rows: how often the clone was seen (once, few, many), or a class if it is expanded.

>15|few|TRBV7-9|NA|TRBJ1-2
CASSPPGRQNYGYTF
TGTGCCAGCAGCCCGCCTGGGCGACAAAACTATGGCTACACCTTC
>15|NA|TRBV28|TRBD1|TRBJ1-3
CASRTGTGPGNTIYF
TGTGCCAGCAGGACGGGGACAGGTCCGGGAAACACCATATATTTT
>14|many|TRBV28|NA|TRBJ2-5
CASSLQIRGATQYF
TGTGCCAGCAGTTTGCAGATCAGGGGGGCGACCCAGTACTTC
>12|many|TRBV11-3|NA|TRBJ2-1
CASSQVGGEQFF
TGTGCCAGCAGCCAAGTAGGAGGTGAGCAGTTCTTC
>17|many|TRBV6-1|NA|TRBJ2-6
CASSEYGDSSGANVLTF
TGTGCCAGCAGTGAGTACGGGGATAGCTCTGGGGCCAACGTCCTGACTTTC
>16|NA|TRBV28|TRBD2|TRBJ2-2
CASTPWEGMNTGELFF
TGTGCCAGCACCCCATGGGAGGGAATGAACACCGGGGAGCTGTTTTTT
>15|many|TRBV28|TRBD2|TRBJ2-7
CASSFPTGGPYEQYF
TGTGCCAGCAGTTTCCCGACGGGAGGACCCTACGAGCAGTACTTC
>16|many|TRBV28|TRBD2|TRBJ2-1
CASSPPLAGGPREQFF
TGTGCCAGCAGTCCCCCCCTAGCGGGAGGGCCCCGTGAGCAGTTCTTC
>13|NA|TRBV7-6|NA|TRBJ1-4
CASSQWRDEKLFF
TGTGCCAGCAGCCAATGGAGGGATGAAAAACTGTTTTTT
>14|few|TRBV5-6|NA|TRBJ2-1
CASSKTGFYNEQFF
TGTGCCAGCAGCAAGACAGGTTTTTACAATGAGCAGTTCTTC
>15|many|TRBV28|TRBD1|TRBJ1-4
CASSGTGGTNEKLFF
TGTGCCAGCAGCGGGACAGGGGGTACTAATGAAAAACTGTTTTTT
>14|few|TRBV29-1|TRBD2|TRBJ2-5
CSVFWRESGETQYF
TGCAGCGTTTTTTGGCGGGAGTCGGGTGAGACCCAGTACTTC
>15|NA|TRBV2|NA|TRBJ2-6
CASSLYPSGANVLTF
TGTGCCAGCAGCCTTTATCCGTCTGGGGCCAACGTCCTGACTTTC
>15|many|TRBV4-1|NA|TRBJ2-5
CASSRRLEYQETQYF
TGCGCCAGCAGCCGGCGACTAGAGTACCAAGAGACCCAGTACTTC
>17|many|TRBV12-3/TRBV12-4|NA|TRBJ2-4
CASSPRLSAWAKNIQYF
TGTGCCAGCAGTCCTAGGTTGTCGGCATGGGCCAAAAACATTCAGTACTTC
>15|NA|TRBV4-3|NA|TRBJ2-1
CASSQDALESNEQFF
TGCGCCAGCAGCCAAGATGCCCTAGAAAGCAATGAGCAGTTCTTC
>15|NA|TRBV7-2|TRBD2|TRBJ2-2
CASSLSLAGLGELFF
TGTGCCAGCAGCTTAAGTCTAGCGGGTCTCGGGGAGCTGTTTTTT
>12|many|TRBV20-1|NA|TRBJ1-4
CSTTGGDEKLFF
TGCAGTACCACCGGGGGTGATGAAAAACTGTTTTTT
>14|many|TRBV6-1|NA|TRBJ2-7
CASSKRGLVYEQYF
TGTGCCAGCAGTAAACGTGGGTTGGTCTACGAGCAGTACTTC
>17|many|TRBV7-2|TRBD2|TRBJ2-1
CASSLQRSGLAGNEQFF
TGTGCCAGCAGCTTACAGAGATCGGGACTAGCGGGCAATGAGCAGTTCTTC
>15|many|TRBV20-1|NA|TRBJ2-5
CSARDLFAGQETQYF
TGCAGTGCTAGAGATCTATTCGCGGGCCAAGAGACCCAGTACTTC
>16|NA|TRBV2|TRBD2|TRBJ2-3
CASSYPSGRAFDTQYF
TGTGCCAGCAGTTACCCTAGCGGGAGGGCCTTTGATACGCAGTATTTT
>14|NA|TRBV7-3|NA|TRBJ2-1
CASSPTGVQNEQFF
TGTGCCAGCAGCCCCACTGGGGTTCAAAATGAGCAGTTCTTC
>14|NA|TRBV3-1|NA|TRBJ2-5
CASSQAGTRNEQYF
TGTGCCAGCAGCCAAGCAGGAACCAGAAATGAGCAGTACTTC
>14|many|TRBV30|NA|TRBJ2-3
CAWRRDGGTDTQYF
TGTGCCTGGAGGAGGGACGGAGGCACAGATACGCAGTATTTT
>11|NA|TRBV29-1|NA|TRBJ1-2
CSVEGEGGYTF
TGCAGCGTTGAAGGGGAGGGTGGCTACACCTTC
>14|NA|TRBV6-1|NA|TRBJ1-5
CASSPGEGNQPQHF
TGTGCCAGCAGTCCGGGGGAGGGCAATCAGCCCCAGCATTTT
>19|NA|TRBV7-3|TRBD1|TRBJ2-1
CASSFQPGGRSREYNEQFF
TGTGCCAGCAGCTTCCAACCAGGGGGCCGGTCCCGTGAATACAATGAGCAGTTCTTC
>16|few|TRBV5-1|NA|TRBJ1-1
CASSLIGVEKNTEAFF
TGCGCCAGCAGCTTGATAGGGGTAGAGAAGAACACTGAAGCTTTCTTT
>15|few|TRBV20-1|TRBD1|TRBJ1-1
CSARSLTGGGTEAFF
TGCAGTGCTAGATCGCTGACAGGGGGTGGGACTGAAGCTTTCTTT
>14|many|TRBV28|NA|TRBJ2-5
CASSLAMYQETQYF
TGTGCCAGCAGTCTTGCGATGTACCAAGAGACCCAGTACTTC
>16|many|TRBV2|NA|TRBJ2-1
CASSEADSWSYNEQFF
TGTGCCAGCAGTGAAGCTGACAGTTGGAGCTACAATGAGCAGTTCTTC
>15|many|TRBV12-3/TRBV12-4|TRBD1|TRBJ2-2
CASRMDRANTGELFF
TGTGCCAGCAGGATGGACAGGGCGAACACCGGGGAGCTGTTTTTT
>14|many|TRBV7-9|NA|TRBJ2-1
CASSYTGGFNEQFF
TGTGCCAGCAGCTACACTGGCGGGTTCAATGAGCAGTTCTTC
>15|NA|TRBV27|NA|TRBJ2-7
CASSLSGGVSYEQYF
TGTGCCAGCAGTTTATCGGGAGGAGTATCCTACGAGCAGTACTTC
>14|NA|TRBV4-1|NA|TRBJ1-2
CASSQYTGLYGYTF
TGCGCCAGCAGCCAATATACAGGCCTATATGGCTACACCTTC
>12|many|TRBV3-1|NA|TRBJ2-2
CASSTAIGELFF
TGTGCCAGCTCGACGGCTATCGGGGAGCTGTTTTTT
>14|NA|TRBV27|NA|TRBJ1-4
CASSSVTTNEKLFF
TGTGCCAGCAGTTCCGTTACAACTAATGAAAAACTGTTTTTT
>13|few|TRBV5-1|NA|TRBJ2-7
CASSLDLSYEQYF
TGCGCCAGCAGCTTGGACTTAAGCTACGAGCAGTACTTC
>15|NA|TRBV9|NA|TRBJ2-3
CASSTQNLPTDTQYF
TGTGCCAGCAGCACCCAGAACTTACCCACAGATACGCAGTATTTT
>17|few|TRBV15|TRBD1|TRBJ2-5
CATSKSDRPLGQETQYF
TGTGCCACCAGCAAGTCGGACAGGCCGTTAGGCCAAGAGACCCAGTACTTC
>13|many|TRBV6-2/TRBV6-3|NA|TRBJ2-7
CASSLPGTYEQYF
TGTGCCAGCAGTTTACCAGGAACCTACGAGCAGTACTTC
>15|NA|TRBV6-1|NA|TRBJ1-1
CASSPDGRLNTEAFF
TGTGCCAGCAGCCCGGACGGACGGCTGAACACTGAAGCTTTCTTT
>14|NA|TRBV20-1|NA|TRBJ2-3
CSARQPSRADTQYF
TGCAGTGCTCGGCAGCCCTCACGGGCAGATACGCAGTATTTT
>15|many|TRBV28|TRBD1|TRBJ2-5
CASSDYRGLRETQYF
TGTGCCAGCAGTGATTACAGGGGGCTGAGGGAGACCCAGTACTTC
>15|few|TRBV6-1|TRBD1|TRBJ1-1
CASPGQGLRDTEAFF
TGTGCCAGCCCGGGACAGGGGTTGAGAGACACTGAGGCTTTCTTT
>15|many|TRBV5-5|TRBD1|TRBJ2-7
CASSLIQGITYEQYF
TGTGCCAGCAGCTTAATACAGGGGATTACCTACGAGCAGTACTTC
>14|few|TRBV20-1|TRBD2|TRBJ2-7
CSLKPGLAAYEQYF
TGCAGCCTTAAACCGGGACTAGCGGCCTACGAGCAGTACTTC